This TCR beta chain derives from a study of shared clonotypes between healthy human individuals. Study summary: Two women and a few men aged 18 to 49 served as donors.

As for this clone: Its matching antigen is unknown.

Study-wide results and limits: Estimated richness values were generally larger in naive subsets than in memory subsets.

The deep-level immunoSEQ assay was used. Profiled with immunoSEQ multiplex PCR; TCRdb holds only in-frame clones, not every one. The sample has fewer than 1.8 million clones, 98% to 99% seen once. What was sequenced was naive CD4+ T cells sorted from blood. The subset denotes: CD45RA+ positively selected. This clonotype originated in a man aged 25 to 45 in good health.

In DNA, the CDR3 is TGCGCCAGCAGCCAAGATTATACAGGGACGTCTGCTAATGAAAAACTGTTTTTT. Its translation is CASSQDYTGTSANEKLFF. V gene TRBV4-1 combines with J gene TRBJ1-4; TRBD1 is a possible D gene (6 bases). Germline V gene lookup returns CDR1 MGHRA and CDR2 YSYEKL. The germline V and J ends were trimmed by 0 bases and 3 bases, with 17 bases remaining between them. The CDR3 has 18 residues.